Shown below are 26 T cell receptor beta chains from a single sample sequenced in a study of shared clonotypes between healthy human individuals. Using immunoSEQ multiplex PCR, the repertoire was profiled, and TCRdb retains in-frame clones only, with some absent. Of fewer than 1.8 million clones in the sample, 98% were seen once. The source material was naive CD4+ T cells sorted from blood. Subset given: CD45RA+ positively selected. All receptors derive from a man in his thirties or forties in good health.

The chain combines TRBV9 with TRBJ1-2; 7 positions agree with TRBD1. This CDR3 has 14 amino acids. The trim removed 3 bases at V and 2 bases at J, leaving 4 bases unmatched. CDR1 is SGDLS and CDR2 is YYNGEE in the germline V gene. The CDR3 DNA follows: TGTGCCAGCAGCGCCTTGGACAGGAACTATGGCTACACCTTC. Translating gives CASSALDRNYGYTF.

This rearrangement joins TRBV2 to TRBJ2-1; D perhaps matches TRBD2 (5 bases). V shed 8 bases and J shed 6 bases, with 20 bases lying between them. CDR1 SNHLY and CDR2 FYNNEI come from the germline V gene. The CDR3 extends over 15 amino acids. CDR3 nucleotides: TGTGCCAGCTTTGATCTCCGGACTCAAGCCAATGAGCAGTTCTTC. Translating gives CASFDLRTQANEQFF.

The chain is built from TRBV15 and TRBJ2-1; perhaps D is TRBD1 or TRBD2 (8 bases each). Germline CDR1 LNHNV, CDR2 YYDKDF (reference sequence). The CDR3 is 23 residues long. V shed 1 base and J shed 6 bases, with 37 bases lying between them. CDR3 protein: CATSRVWDRSRFVNGRAANEQFF. The CDR3 DNA reads TGTGCCACCAGCAGAGTCTGGGACAGGTCAAGGTTCGTGAACGGGAGGGCCGCCAATGAGCAGTTCTTC.

To note about this clone: This sample also contains other DNA sequences that code for the same CDR3. This sequence joins TRBV28 and TRBJ2-7; unclear D gene. This CDR3 region has 12 residues. Germline V lookup: CDR1 MDHEN, CDR2 SYDVKM. Trimming removed 3 bases at V and 4 bases at J, with 7 bases between. The CDR3 nucleotides read TGTGCCAGCAGTTTTAGGCGGTACGAGCAGTACTTC. It translates to CASSFRRYEQYF. Full variable domain (missing parts from reference TRBV28 and TRBJ2-7): DVKVTQSSRYLVKRTGEKVFLECVQDMDHENMFWYRQDPGLGLRLIYFSYDVKMKEKGDIPEGYSVSREKKERFSLILESASTNQTSMYLCASSFRRYEQYFGPGTRLTVT.

The rearrangement joins TRBV5-4 to TRBJ1-2, with D unresolved. The CDR3 is made up of 15 amino acids. CDR1 and CDR2 from the germline V gene are SGHNT and YYREEE (reference sequence). V was trimmed by 2 bases and J by 8 bases, leaving 19 bases between them. CDR3 bases: TGTGCCAGCAGCTTAGGCCTAAAGAGGATTACGGGCTACACCTTC. Translating gives CASSLGLKRITGYTF. Looking up the rest from reference TRBV5-4 and TRBJ1-2 gives the full variable domain: ETGVTQSPTHLIKTRGQQVTLRCSSQSGHNTVSWYQQALGQGPQFIFQYYREEENGRGNFPPRFSGLQFPNYSSELNVNALELDDSALYLCASSLGLKRITGYTFGSGTRLTVV.

The chain uses TRBV28 and TRBJ2-5; D perhaps matches TRBD2 (6 bases). Between the trimmed V and J ends, which lost 5 bases and 7 bases, there was a span of 8 bases. Germline CDR1 is MDHEN and CDR2 is SYDVKM. The CDR3 consists of 11 residues. CDR3 coding DNA: TGTGCCAGCAGTATGGGAGGGACCCAGTACTTC. Its translation: CASSMGGTQYF.

V and J are TRBV6-1 and TRBJ2-1; D gene unclear. This CDR3 spans 12 amino acids. The V end lost 8 bases, the J end lost 8 bases, and 13 bases lay between the germline ends. CDR1 is MNHNS and CDR2 is SASEGT in the germline V gene. CDR3 DNA sequence: TGTGCCAGCTCTGAAGTTAGGGATGAGCAGTTCTTC. This encodes CASSEVRDEQFF.

Here the CDR3 DNA reads TGTGCCAGAAGCTTGGGGACTAGCGGGAACAATGAGCAGTTCTTC. Its translation: CARSLGTSGNNEQFF. The chain joins TRBV5-3 to TRBJ2-1, with TRBD2 identical over 12 bases. TRBV5-3 is marked as an open reading frame, function uncertain. V lost 0 bases and J lost 5; bases outside the gene matches: 0. The CDR3 runs 15 residues.

The chain is built from TRBV29-1 and TRBJ2-7, with D possibly being TRBD2 (6 bases). This CDR3 comprises 14 residues. Germline-derived CDR1 and CDR2 are SQVTM and ANQGSEA. Trimming removed 6 bases at V and 0 bases at J, with 15 bases between. The CDR3 region is CSVVVVAASYEQYF. Here the CDR3 DNA reads TGCAGCGTCGTCGTAGTAGCGGCCTCCTACGAGCAGTACTTC.

The chain joins TRBV5-1 to TRBJ1-2; a weak D match, TRBD1 (5 bases). CDR3 length: 15 residues. Trimming shortened V by 5 bases and J by 4 bases, and 18 bases separated the two germline ends. Germline CDR1 is SGHRS and CDR2 is YFSETQ. CDR3 protein: CASRLNRDYPYGYTF. The DNA of the CDR3 is TGCGCCAGCAGACTGAACCGGGACTATCCCTATGGCTACACCTTC.

The V and J genes are TRBV18 and TRBJ2-7; D is perhaps TRBD1 (6 bases). CDR1 is KGHSH, CDR2 LQKENI, per germline. V shed 3 bases and J shed 4 bases, with 13 bases lying between them. The CDR3 has 14 residues. CDR3 DNA: TGTGCCAGCTCACCTTCAGGGGACATGTACGAGCAGTACTTC. It is translated as CASSPSGDMYEQYF.

The rearrangement uses TRBV11-3 and TRBJ2-1; the match to TRBD2 covers 8 bases. Germline CDR1 SGHNT, CDR2 YENEEA. The junction had 7 bases not matched to a gene; V was cut back by 4 bases and J by 2 bases. The CDR3 length is 16 residues. CDR3 in amino acids: CASSSTTRGAYNEQFF. CDR3 sequence (DNA): TGTGCCAGCAGCTCCACTACGCGGGGGGCCTACAATGAGCAGTTCTTC.

The genes are TRBV4-1 and TRBJ1-5; D remains ambiguous. The CDR3 is 17 amino acids. Germline values: CDR1 MGHRA, CDR2 YSYEKL. Trimming cost V 1 base and J 6 bases, with 19 bases left between them. The CDR3 nucleotides read TGCGCCAGCAGCCAAGGGTCAAATGGCGGGAGAGGTCAGCCCCAGCATTTT. This encodes CASSQGSNGGRGQPQHF.

The rearrangement links TRBV27 to TRBJ1-5, with unresolved D. With 4 bases removed from V and 7 bases from J, the gap between germline ends came to 14 bases. The germline CDR1 and CDR2 sequences are MNHEY and SMNVEV (reference sequence). CDR3 length: 14 residues. CDR3 in amino acids: CASSWAPVGQPQHF. The CDR3 coding sequence is TGTGCCAGCAGTTGGGCCCCGGTGGGGCAGCCCCAGCATTTT.

The chain has TRBV5-6 and TRBJ2-7; the match to TRBD2 covers 13 bases. Trimming at V came to 2 bases and at J to 9 bases, leaving 5 bases not matched to a gene. The CDR3 contains 14 residues. Germline CDR1 and CDR2: SGHDT and YYEEEE. The CDR3 DNA sequence: TGTGCCAGCAGCTTAACTAGCGGGAGGGCCGCGCAGTACTTC. Protein product: CASSLTSGRAAQYF.

The chain couples TRBV5-6 to TRBJ2-7, with 8 bases fitting TRBD1. The trim removed 4 bases at V and 5 bases at J, leaving 11 bases unmatched. Germline V gene data show CDR1 as SGHDT and CDR2 as YYEEEE. This CDR3 spans 15 amino acids. This CDR3 reads CASSPDGQGSDEQYF. DNA for the CDR3: TGTGCCAGCAGCCCGGATGGACAGGGAAGCGACGAGCAGTACTTC.

V is TRBV19 and J is TRBJ1-5; 8 nucleotides line up with TRBD1. V shed 5 bases, J shed 7 bases, and the junction held 10 bases outside the gene matches. Germline V lookup: CDR1 LNHDA, CDR2 SQIVND (reference sequence). CDR3 size: 15 residues. The CDR3 DNA is TGTGCCAGTAGTGGCCGGGACAGGCCCCGACAGCCCCAGCATTTT. It is translated as CASSGRDRPRQPQHF.

The rearrangement links TRBV4-3 to TRBJ2-1; 13 bases fit TRBD2. Unmatched junction bases numbered 10, after V lost 2 bases and J lost 6 bases. Per germline, CDR1 LGHNA and CDR2 YSLEER. The CDR3 is made up of 18 amino acids. CDR3 residues: CASSQSPHGTSGVNEQFF. CDR3 in DNA: TGCGCCAGCAGCCAATCCCCCCACGGGACTAGCGGGGTCAATGAGCAGTTCTTC.

The V call is TRBV2, the J call TRBJ1-1; the D gene is possibly TRBD1 (6 bases). The germline CDR1 and CDR2 sequences are SNHLY and FYNNEI. The V and J ends lost 6 bases and 6 bases respectively, with 11 bases between them. The CDR3 loop spans 12 amino acids. CDR3 in DNA: TGTGCCAGCAGACTAGGGGGGGCTGAAGCTTTCTTT. This encodes CASRLGGAEAFF.

The chain uses TRBV5-1 and TRBJ2-2; 8 bases agree with TRBD1. Germline CDR1 is SGHRS and CDR2 is YFSETQ. Trimming at V came to 3 bases and at J to 5 bases, leaving 6 bases not matched to a gene. There are 15 residues in the CDR3. The chain's CDR3 is CASSYGQGRTGELFF. CDR3 DNA: TGCGCCAGCAGCTATGGACAGGGACGGACCGGGGAGCTGTTTTTT.

The rearrangement uses TRBV6-1 and TRBJ2-7; a weak D match, TRBD1 (6 bases). V was clipped by 4 bases and J by 6 bases, with 22 bases between them. The germline V gene has CDR1 MNHNS and CDR2 SASEGT. CDR3 length: 16 residues. The CDR3 nucleotides read TGTGCCAGCAGTGGCCGGGACAAGTTATGGGGGCTCGAGCAGTACTTC. Translation gives CASSGRDKLWGLEQYF.

This chain connects TRBV5-1 to TRBJ1-3, with a weak D call TRBD1 (5 bases). CDR3 size: 17 residues. Germline CDR1 and CDR2: SGHRS and YFSETQ. Trimming cost V 1 base and J 0 bases, with 14 bases left between them. The chain's CDR3 is CASSLLSTGGSGNTIYF. The CDR3 DNA sequence: TGCGCCAGCAGCTTGCTCTCTACAGGCGGCTCTGGAAACACCATATATTTT.

This clone has just one count. This rearrangement joins TRBV6-5 to TRBJ2-3, with 7 bases aligning to TRBD1. Trimming removed 5 bases from V and 1 base from J; junction bases left unmatched: 6. Germline V gene data show CDR1 as MNHEY and CDR2 as SVGAGI. There are 15 residues in the CDR3. The CDR3 DNA sequence: TGTGCCAGCAGTCAACGACAGGGAGGCACAGATACGCAGTATTTT. It translates to CASSQRQGGTDTQYF.

This chain uses TRBV18 with TRBJ1-2; D uncertain. CDR1 and CDR2 (germline): KGHSH, LQKENI. The V gene lost 1 base and the J gene lost 4 bases, with 10 bases spanning the gap. This CDR3 comprises 14 residues. The CDR3 sequence: CASSPLADGYGYTF. In nucleotides, the CDR3 is TGTGCCAGCTCACCACTGGCCGATGGCTATGGCTACACCTTC. Looking up the rest from reference TRBV18 and TRBJ1-2 gives the full variable domain: NAGVMQNPRHLVRRRGQEARLRCSPMKGHSHVYWYRQLPEEGLKFMVYLQKENIIDESGMPKERFSAEFPKEGPSILRIQQVVRGDSAAYFCASSPLADGYGYTFGSGTRLTVV.

This chain links TRBV30 with TRBJ1-2; a possible D gene is TRBD1 (5 bases). Germline assignment: CDR1 GTSNPN and CDR2 SVGIG (reference sequence). The V gene lost 4 bases and the J gene lost 7 bases, with 10 bases spanning the gap. The CDR3 extends over 11 amino acids. The DNA of the CDR3 is TGTGCCTGGACAGGGATGCGTGGCTACACCTTC. Translation: CAWTGMRGYTF.

The chain links TRBV19 to TRBJ2-7; 7 bases align to TRBD1. V was pared by 2 bases and J by 4 bases, with 11 bases of the junction left unmatched. This CDR3 is 16 amino acids long. Germline values: CDR1 LNHDA, CDR2 SQIVND (reference sequence). The CDR3 DNA reads as TGTGCCAGTAGTATAAGGGACAGCCAAAAGACATACGAGCAGTACTTC. This encodes CASSIRDSQKTYEQYF. Filled out from reference TRBV19 and TRBJ2-7, the complete variable domain reads DGGITQSPKYLFRKEGQNVTLSCEQNLNHDAMYWYRQDPGQGLRLIYYSQIVNDFQKGDIAEGYSVSREKKESFPLTVTSAQKNPTAFYLCASSIRDSQKTYEQYFGPGTRLTVT.